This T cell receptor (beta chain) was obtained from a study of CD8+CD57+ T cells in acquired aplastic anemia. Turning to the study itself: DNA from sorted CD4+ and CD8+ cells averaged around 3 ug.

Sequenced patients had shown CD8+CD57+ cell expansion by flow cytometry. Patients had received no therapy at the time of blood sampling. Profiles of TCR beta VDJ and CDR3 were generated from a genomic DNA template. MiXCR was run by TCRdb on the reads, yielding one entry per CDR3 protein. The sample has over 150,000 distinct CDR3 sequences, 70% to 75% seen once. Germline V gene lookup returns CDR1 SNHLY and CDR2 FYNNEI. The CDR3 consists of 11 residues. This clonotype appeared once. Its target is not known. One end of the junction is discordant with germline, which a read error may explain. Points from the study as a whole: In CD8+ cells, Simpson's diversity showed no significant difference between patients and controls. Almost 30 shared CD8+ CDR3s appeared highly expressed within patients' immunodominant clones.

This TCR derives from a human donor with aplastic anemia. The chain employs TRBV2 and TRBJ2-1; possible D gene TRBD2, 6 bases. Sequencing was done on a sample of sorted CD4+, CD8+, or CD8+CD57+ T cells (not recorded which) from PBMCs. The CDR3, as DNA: TGTGCCAGCAGGGAGGGGAATGAGCAGCTCTTC. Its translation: CASREGNEQLF.